The sample holds many counts of the clone carrying this T cell receptor (beta chain). Its antigen remains unknown. The data were obtained in a study of T cells in Graves' hyperthyroidism and ophthalmopathy. Study conclusions and caveats: Blood also showed most of the thyroid clonotypes that were expanded above 0.001.

RNA transcripts yielded amplified TCR beta CDR3 regions. Carried out on the TCR CDR3, a first-round RT-PCR used the HTBI primer set. Each CDR3 protein gets one entry after TCRdb re-called the multiplex PCR reads with MiXCR. The profile shows roughly 290,000 distinct CDR3 sequences, 15% to 20% of them singletons. Exclusion criteria comprised uncontrolled infection, other autoimmune disease, pregnancy or lactation. Clinical symptoms, serum thyroxine, TRAb, thyroid ultrasound and orbital computed tomography informed diagnoses. The sample comprised blood. The receptor was derived from a woman in her fifties or sixties with Graves' ophthalmopathy.

CDR3: CASSPAGAYNEQFF. CDR3 nucleotides: TGTGCCAGCAGTCCAGCGGGAGCCTACAATGAGCAGTTCTTC. V usage is TRBV14 and J usage is TRBJ2-1; 8 positions agree with TRBD2. CDR1 SGHDN and CDR2 FVKESK come from the germline V gene. Trimming took 6 bases from V and 2 from J; bases not matched to a gene: 3. The CDR3 extends over 14 amino acids.